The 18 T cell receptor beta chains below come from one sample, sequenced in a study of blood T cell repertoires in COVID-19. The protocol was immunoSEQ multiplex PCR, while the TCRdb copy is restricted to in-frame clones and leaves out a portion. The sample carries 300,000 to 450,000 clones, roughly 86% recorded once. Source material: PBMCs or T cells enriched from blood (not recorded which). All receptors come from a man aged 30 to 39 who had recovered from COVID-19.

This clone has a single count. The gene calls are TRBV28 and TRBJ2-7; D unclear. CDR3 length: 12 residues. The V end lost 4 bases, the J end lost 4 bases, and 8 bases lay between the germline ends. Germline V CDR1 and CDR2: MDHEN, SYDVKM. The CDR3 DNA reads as TGTGCCAGCAGTTCCCTACTATACGAGCAGTACTTC. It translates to CASSSLLYEQYF.

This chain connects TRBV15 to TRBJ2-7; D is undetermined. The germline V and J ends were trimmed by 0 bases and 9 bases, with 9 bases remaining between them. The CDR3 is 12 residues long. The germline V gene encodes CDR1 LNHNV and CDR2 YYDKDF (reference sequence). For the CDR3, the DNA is TGTGCCACCAGCAGAGATCGAGTACGGCAGTACTTC. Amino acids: CATSRDRVRQYF.

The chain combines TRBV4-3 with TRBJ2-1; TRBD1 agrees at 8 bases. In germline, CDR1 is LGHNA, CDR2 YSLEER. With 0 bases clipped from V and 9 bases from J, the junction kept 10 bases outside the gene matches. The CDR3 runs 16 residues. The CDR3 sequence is CASSQEVGQGKSEQFF. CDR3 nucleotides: TGCGCCAGCAGCCAAGAAGTAGGACAGGGCAAGAGTGAGCAGTTCTTC.

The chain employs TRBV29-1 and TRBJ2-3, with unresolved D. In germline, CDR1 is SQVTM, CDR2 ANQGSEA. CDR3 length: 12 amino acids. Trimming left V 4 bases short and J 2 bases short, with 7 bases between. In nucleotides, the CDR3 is TGCAGCGTTGTTGTCTACACAGATACGCAGTATTTT. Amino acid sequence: CSVVVYTDTQYF.

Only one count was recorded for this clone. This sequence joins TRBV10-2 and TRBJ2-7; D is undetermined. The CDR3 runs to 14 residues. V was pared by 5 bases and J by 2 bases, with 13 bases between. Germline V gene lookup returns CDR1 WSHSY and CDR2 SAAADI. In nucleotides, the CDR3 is TGCGCCAGCAGTTTGGGCAGGATCACCTACGAGCAGTACTTC. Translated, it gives CASSLGRITYEQYF.

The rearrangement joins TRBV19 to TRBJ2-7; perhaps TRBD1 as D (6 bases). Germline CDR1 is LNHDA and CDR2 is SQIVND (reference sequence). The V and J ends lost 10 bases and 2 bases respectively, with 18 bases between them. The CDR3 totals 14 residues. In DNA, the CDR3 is TGTGCCACCCGACCGGGACATGGACCCTACGAGCAGTACTTC. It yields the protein CATRPGHGPYEQYF. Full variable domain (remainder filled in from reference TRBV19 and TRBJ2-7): DGGITQSPKYLFRKEGQNVTLSCEQNLNHDAMYWYRQDPGQGLRLIYYSQIVNDFQKGDIAEGYSVSREKKESFPLTVTSAQKNPTAFYLCATRPGHGPYEQYFGPGTRLTVT.

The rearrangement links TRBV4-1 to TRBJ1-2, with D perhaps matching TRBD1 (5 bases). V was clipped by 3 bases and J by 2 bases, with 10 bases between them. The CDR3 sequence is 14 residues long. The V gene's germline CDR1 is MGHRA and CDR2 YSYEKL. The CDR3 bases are TGCGCCAGCAGCCAGTTACAGGAGAACTATGGCTACACCTTC. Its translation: CASSQLQENYGYTF.

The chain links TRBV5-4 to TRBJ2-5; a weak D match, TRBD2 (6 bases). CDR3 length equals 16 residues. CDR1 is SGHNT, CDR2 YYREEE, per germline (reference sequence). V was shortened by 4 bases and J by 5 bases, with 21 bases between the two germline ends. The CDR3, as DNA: TGTGCCAGCAGCCCTACTTCTGCGCAGGCGGGGGAGACCCAGTACTTC. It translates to CASSPTSAQAGETQYF.

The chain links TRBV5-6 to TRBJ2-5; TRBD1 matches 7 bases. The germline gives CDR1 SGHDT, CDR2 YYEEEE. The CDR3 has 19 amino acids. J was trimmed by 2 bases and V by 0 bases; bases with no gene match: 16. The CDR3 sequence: CASSLVPSSSGTDQETQYF. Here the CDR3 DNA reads TGTGCCAGCAGCTTGGTTCCCTCTTCATCCGGGACAGATCAAGAGACCCAGTACTTC.

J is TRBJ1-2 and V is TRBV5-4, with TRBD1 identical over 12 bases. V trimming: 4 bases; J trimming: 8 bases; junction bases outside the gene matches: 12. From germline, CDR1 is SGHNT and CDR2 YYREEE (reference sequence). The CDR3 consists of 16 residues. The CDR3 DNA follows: TGTGCCAGCAGCAACGCGGGGGACAGGGGGCCTCGGGGCTACACCTTC. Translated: CASSNAGDRGPRGYTF.

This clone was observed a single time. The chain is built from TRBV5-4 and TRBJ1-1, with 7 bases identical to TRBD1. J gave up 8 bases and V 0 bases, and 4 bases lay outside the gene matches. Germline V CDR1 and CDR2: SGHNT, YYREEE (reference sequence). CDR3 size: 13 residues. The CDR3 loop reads CASSLDSGGEAFF. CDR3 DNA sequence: TGTGCCAGCAGCTTGGATTCAGGGGGGGAAGCTTTCTTT.

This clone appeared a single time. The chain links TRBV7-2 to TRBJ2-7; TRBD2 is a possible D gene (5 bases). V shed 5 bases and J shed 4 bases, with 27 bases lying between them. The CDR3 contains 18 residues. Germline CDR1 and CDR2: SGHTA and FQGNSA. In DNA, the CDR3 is TGTGCCAGCAGCCAATATCTGAGCATAGCGCTGCCCCTATACGAGCAGTACTTC. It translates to CASSQYLSIALPLYEQYF.

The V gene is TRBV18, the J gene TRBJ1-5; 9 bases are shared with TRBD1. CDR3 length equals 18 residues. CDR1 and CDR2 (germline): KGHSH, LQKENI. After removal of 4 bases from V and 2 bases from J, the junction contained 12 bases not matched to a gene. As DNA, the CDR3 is TGTGCCAGCTCACGATACCGGGACAGGGCGATTGGCAATCAGCCCCAGCATTTT. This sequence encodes CASSRYRDRAIGNQPQHF.

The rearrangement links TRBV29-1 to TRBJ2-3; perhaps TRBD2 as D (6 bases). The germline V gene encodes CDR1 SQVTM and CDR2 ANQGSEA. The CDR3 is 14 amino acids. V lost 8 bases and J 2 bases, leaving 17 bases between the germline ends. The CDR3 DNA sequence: TGCAGCCACCAGGAGGGAGCCCTCACAGATACGCAGTATTTT. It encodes CSHQEGALTDTQYF.

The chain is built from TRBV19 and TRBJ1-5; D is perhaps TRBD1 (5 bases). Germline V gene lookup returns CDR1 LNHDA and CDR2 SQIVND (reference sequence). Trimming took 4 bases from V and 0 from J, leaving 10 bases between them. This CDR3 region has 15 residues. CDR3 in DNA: TGTGCCAGTAGTAGGGGGGGTAATAGCAATCAGCCCCAGCATTTT. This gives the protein CASSRGGNSNQPQHF.

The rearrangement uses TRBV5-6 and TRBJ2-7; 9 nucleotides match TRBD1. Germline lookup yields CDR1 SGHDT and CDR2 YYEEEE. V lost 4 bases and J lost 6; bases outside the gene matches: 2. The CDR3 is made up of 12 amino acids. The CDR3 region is CASSRTGAEQYF. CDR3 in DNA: TGTGCCAGCAGCCGGACAGGGGCCGAGCAGTACTTC.

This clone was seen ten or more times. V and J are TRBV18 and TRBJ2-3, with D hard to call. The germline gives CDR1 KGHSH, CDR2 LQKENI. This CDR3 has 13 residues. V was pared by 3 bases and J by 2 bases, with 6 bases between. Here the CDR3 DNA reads TGTGCCAGCTCACCTCCCCACACAGATACGCAGTATTTT. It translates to CASSPPHTDTQYF.

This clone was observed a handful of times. The CDR3 spells CASRKSGVRTEAFF. CDR3 DNA sequence: TGTGCCAGCAGAAAGTCAGGGGTACGCACTGAAGCTTTCTTT. The chain couples TRBV16 to TRBJ1-1; a possible D gene is TRBD1 (6 bases). This CDR3 comprises 14 residues. Trimming cost V 6 bases and J 4 bases, with 15 bases left between them. The germline V gene encodes CDR1 KGHSY and CDR2 FQNENV.